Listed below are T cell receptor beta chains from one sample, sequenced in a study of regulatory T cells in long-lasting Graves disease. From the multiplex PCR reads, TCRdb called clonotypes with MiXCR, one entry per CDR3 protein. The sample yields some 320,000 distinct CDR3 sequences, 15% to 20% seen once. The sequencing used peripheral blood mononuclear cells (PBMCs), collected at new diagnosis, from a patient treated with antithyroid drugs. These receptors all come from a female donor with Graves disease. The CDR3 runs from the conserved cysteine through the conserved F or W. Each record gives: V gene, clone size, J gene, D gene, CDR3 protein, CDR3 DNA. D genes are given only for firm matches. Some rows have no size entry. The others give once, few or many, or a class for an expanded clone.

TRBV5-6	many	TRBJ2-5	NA	CASSLALAGWETQYF	TGTGCCAGCAGCTTGGCCCTAGCAGGCTGGGAGACCCAGTACTTC
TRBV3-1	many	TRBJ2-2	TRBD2	CASSPLTSGQGSGELFF	TGTGCCAGCAGCCCGCTGACTAGCGGTCAGGGGTCCGGGGAGCTGTTTTTT
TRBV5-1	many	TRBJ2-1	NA	CASSLFPRSSYNEQFF	TGCGCCAGCAGCTTGTTCCCCCGATCCTCCTACAATGAGCAGTTCTTC
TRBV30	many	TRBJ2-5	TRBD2	CAWSAGGGTQYF	TGTGCCTGGAGTGCGGGGGGAGGGACCCAGTACTTC
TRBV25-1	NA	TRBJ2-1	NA	CASSGVQGYNEQFF	TGTGCCAGCAGTGGCGTCCAGGGCTACAATGAGCAGTTCTTC
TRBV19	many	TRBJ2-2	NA	CASSRGVNTGELFF	TGTGCCAGTAGTCGCGGGGTGAACACCGGGGAGCTGTTTTTT
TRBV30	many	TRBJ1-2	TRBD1	CAWKFGQGFDYGYTF	TGTGCCTGGAAGTTTGGACAGGGATTCGACTATGGCTACACCTTC
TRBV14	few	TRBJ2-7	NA	CASSQLTVDRSYYEQYF	TGTGCCAGCAGCCAATTAACGGTAGACAGGTCATACTACGAGCAGTACTTC
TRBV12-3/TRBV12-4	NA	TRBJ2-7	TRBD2	CASSYERGNIYF	TGTGCCAGCAGTTACGAGCGGGGAAATATTTACTTC
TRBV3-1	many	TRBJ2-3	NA	CASSQDGRSDTQYF	TGTGCCAGCAGCCAAGATGGAAGGTCAGATACGCAGTATTTT
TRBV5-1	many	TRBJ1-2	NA	CASSLGRASGYTF	TGCGCCAGCAGCTTGGGCAGGGCTAGCGGCTACACCTTC
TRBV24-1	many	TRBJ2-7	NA	CASSARHSYEQYF	TGTGCCAGTAGCGCGCGGCACTCCTACGAGCAGTACTTC
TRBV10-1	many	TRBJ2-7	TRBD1	CASSGKQGTDEQYF	TGCGCCAGCAGTGGCAAACAGGGGACGGACGAGCAGTACTTC
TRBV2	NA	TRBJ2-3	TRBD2	CASRQTTSARTDTQYF	TGTGCCAGCAGGCAGACGACTAGCGCTCGCACAGATACGCAGTATTTT
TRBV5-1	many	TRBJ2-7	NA	CASSRGSLGEQYF	TGCGCCAGCAGCCGGGGGTCCTTGGGCGAGCAGTACTTC
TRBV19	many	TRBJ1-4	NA	CASSNRGGVGGKLFF	TGTGCCAGTAGTAATCGGGGGGGGGTCGGCGGAAAACTGTTTTTT
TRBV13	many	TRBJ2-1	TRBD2	CASSLGLGFSGTPGEQFF	TGTGCCAGCAGCTTAGGCCTGGGTTTTAGCGGGACCCCCGGCGAGCAGTTCTTC
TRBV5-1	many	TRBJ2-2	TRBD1	CASSLGATGTGELFF	TGCGCCAGCAGCCTAGGGGCGACAGGGACCGGGGAGCTGTTTTTT
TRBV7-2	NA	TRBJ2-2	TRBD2	CASFSPTSGNTGELFF	TGTGCCAGCTTCTCCCCGACTAGCGGCAACACCGGGGAGCTGTTTTTT
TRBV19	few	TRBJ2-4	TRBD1	CASSIGFGDRPKNIQYF	TGTGCCAGTAGTATAGGATTTGGGGACAGGCCCAAAAACATTCAGTACTTC
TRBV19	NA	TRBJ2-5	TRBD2	CASRGLGGGETQYF	TGTGCCAGTAGAGGACTAGGAGGCGGGGAGACCCAGTACTTC
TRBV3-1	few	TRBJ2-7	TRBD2	CASSLGLAGLSYEQYF	TGTGCCAGCAGCCTAGGACTAGCGGGCCTCTCCTACGAGCAGTACTTC